The 17 T cell receptor beta chains below were found in one sample sequenced in a study of T cells in Graves' hyperthyroidism and ophthalmopathy. From RNA transcripts, TCR beta CDR3 regions were amplified. First-round RT-PCR of the TCR CDR3 relied on the HTBI primer set. TCRdb fed the multiplex PCR reads into MiXCR, producing one record per CDR3 protein. The data contain about 740,000 distinct CDR3 sequences, approximately 14% of them singletons. The specimen was blood. These receptors were collected from a woman aged 18-29 years with Graves' hyperthyroidism.

This clonotype has ten or more counts. The chain uses TRBV5-8 and TRBJ2-7, with 7 nucleotides matching TRBD2. The length of the CDR3 is 14 residues. The germline CDR1 and CDR2 sequences are SGHTS and YDEGEE. J lost 2 bases, V lost 5 bases, and 7 bases had no gene match. The CDR3: CASRPTLAAYEQYF. CDR3 coding DNA: TGTGCCAGCAGGCCCACCCTAGCGGCCTACGAGCAGTACTTC. Full variable domain (outside the CDR3, taken from reference TRBV5-8 and TRBJ2-7): EAGVTQSPTHLIKTRGQQATLRCSPISGHTSVYWYQQALGLGLQFLLWYDEGEERNRGNFPPRFSGRQFPNYSSELNVNALELEDSALYLCASRPTLAAYEQYFGPGTRLTVT.

The chain links TRBV4-3 to TRBJ2-7, with 7 nucleotides matching TRBD2. The trim removed 1 base at V and 2 bases at J, leaving 8 bases unmatched. The CDR3 runs to 16 residues. CDR1 and CDR2 (germline): LGHNA, YSLEER. The CDR3 loop reads CASSQVWASGTYEQYF. The CDR3 DNA follows: TGCGCCAGCAGCCAAGTATGGGCTAGCGGTACCTACGAGCAGTACTTC.

This clonotype was found many times. The V and J genes are TRBV11-2 and TRBJ2-7; the D gene could be TRBD1 or TRBD2 (6 bases each). V lost 5 bases, J lost 7 bases, and 21 bases lay in between. The CDR3 has 15 amino acids. Per germline, CDR1 SGHAT and CDR2 FQNNGV. CDR3 loop: CASSPRGGPRREQYF. Written as DNA, the CDR3 is TGTGCCAGCAGCCCCCGAGGGGGGCCTCGAAGGGAGCAGTACTTC.

Many counts were recorded for this clonotype. The chain is built from TRBV20-1 and TRBJ2-7, with unresolved D. The CDR3 loop spans 12 amino acids. The germline gives CDR1 DFQATT, CDR2 SNEGSKA (reference sequence). With 1 base removed from V and 4 bases from J, the gap between germline ends came to 8 bases. The CDR3 region is CSARGTEYEQYF. CDR3 DNA: TGCAGTGCTAGAGGGACGGAGTACGAGCAGTACTTC.

Ten or more counts support this clonotype. The chain combines TRBV5-5 with TRBJ2-2; D gene unclear. The germline V gene encodes CDR1 SGHKS and CDR2 YYEKEE (reference sequence). This CDR3 is built from 14 residues. Trimming took off 2 bases at V and 4 bases at J, with 9 bases between the two ends. The CDR3 protein is CASSFRGTTGELFF. The CDR3 DNA follows: TGTGCCAGCAGCTTTAGAGGAACCACCGGGGAGCTGTTTTTT.

The genes are TRBV28 and TRBJ2-3; D is unresolved. The germline V gene encodes CDR1 MDHEN and CDR2 SYDVKM. The CDR3 sequence is 13 residues long. Trimming left V 6 bases short and J 1 base short, with 8 bases between. This chain's CDR3 is CASSTFGTDTQYF. For the CDR3, the DNA is TGTGCCAGCAGCACCTTCGGCACAGATACGCAGTATTTT.

There are many counts of this clonotype. This chain links TRBV7-8 with TRBJ2-7, with 9 bases aligning to TRBD1. From germline, CDR1 is SGHVS and CDR2 FQNEAQ. The CDR3 contains 14 residues. The junction had 5 bases not matched to a gene; V was cut back by 5 bases and J by 3 bases. The CDR3 spells CASSRTGGRYEQYF. CDR3 DNA sequence: TGTGCCAGCAGCCGTACAGGGGGCCGCTACGAGCAGTACTTC.

As concerns this clonotype: This may be a read error: a much more frequent sequence differs by one nucleotide. The chain links TRBV18 to TRBJ2-1; D not resolved. The germline gives CDR1 KGHSH, CDR2 LQKENI. This CDR3 region has 12 residues. The V gene lost 1 base and the J gene lost 10 bases, with 8 bases spanning the gap. This CDR3 is CASSPQSREQFF. CDR3 bases: TGTGCCAGCTCACCACAGAGCCGCGAGCAGTTCTTC.

This clonotype was recorded at least ten times. CDR3 DNA sequence: TGTGCCATCAGTGAGTCGGCGGGAGGGCCAGGGGATGAGCAGTTCTTC. It specifies CAISESAGGPGDEQFF. The chain employs TRBV10-3 and TRBJ2-1; 9 positions match TRBD2. Germline-derived CDR1 and CDR2 are ENHRY and SYGVKD. V was pared by 0 bases and J by 8 bases, with 8 bases of the junction left unmatched. This CDR3 contains 16 residues.

This clonotype was seen at least ten times. The chain recombines TRBV11-2 with TRBJ2-3, with 8 bases that match TRBD2. The CDR3 length is 13 residues. Trimming took 5 bases from V and 8 from J; bases not matched to a gene: 6. Germline values: CDR1 SGHAT, CDR2 FQNNGV. The CDR3: CASSRAGVSTQYF. The CDR3 DNA follows: TGTGCCAGCAGCCGAGCGGGAGTGAGTACGCAGTATTTT.

This clonotype turned up a few times. Here the CDR3 reads CASSPLLGGKSTEAFF. CDR3 nucleotides: TGTGCCAGCAGTCCCCTCCTGGGGGGGAAAAGCACTGAAGCTTTCTTT. The J gene is TRBJ1-1, the V gene TRBV27, with D perhaps matching TRBD1 (5 bases). With 5 bases removed from V and 4 bases from J, the gap between germline ends came to 20 bases. The CDR3 loop spans 16 amino acids. Germline CDR1 is MNHEY and CDR2 is SMNVEV (reference sequence).

This clonotype showed up just a few times. The J gene is TRBJ2-1, the V gene TRBV29-1; D is perhaps TRBD2 (6 bases). This CDR3 region has 12 residues. CDR1 and CDR2 (germline): SQVTM, ANQGSEA. V was trimmed by 7 bases and J by 9 bases, leaving 16 bases between them. CDR3 loop: CSATGRAGEQFF. CDR3 nucleotides: TGCAGCGCCACCGGGAGAGCTGGTGAGCAGTTCTTC.

This clonotype was seen more than once but under ten times. V is TRBV4-2 and J is TRBJ1-4; 12 bases agree with TRBD1. The CDR3 sequence is 18 residues long. Per the germline V gene, CDR1 is LGHNA and CDR2 is YNFKEQ. Trimming removed 4 bases from V and 0 bases from J; junction bases left unmatched: 6. The CDR3 region is CASSLGGTGGPTNEKLFF. The CDR3, as DNA: TGTGCCAGCAGCCTAGGTGGGACAGGGGGCCCAACTAATGAAAAACTGTTTTTT.

The chain joins TRBV5-1 to TRBJ2-3, with D possibly being TRBD1 or TRBD2 (5 bases each). Germline loops: CDR1 SGHRS, CDR2 YFSETQ. With 6 bases removed from V and 3 bases from J, the gap between germline ends came to 14 bases. The length of the CDR3 is 14 residues. For the CDR3, the DNA is TGCGCCAGCACAAGGGACCAGGCGACAGATACGCAGTATTTT. Amino acid sequence: CASTRDQATDTQYF. Complete variable domain (other parts from reference TRBV5-1 and TRBJ2-3): KAGVTQTPRYLIKTRGQQVTLSCSPISGHRSVSWYQQTPGQGLQFLFEYFSETQRNKGNFPGRFSGRQFSNSRSEMNVSTLELGDSALYLCASTRDQATDTQYFGPGTRLTVL.

This clonotype was picked up a small number of times. This chain connects TRBV7-9 to TRBJ2-5; D uncertain. The CDR3 sequence is 14 residues long. The ends were cut back, 5 bases at V and 1 base at J, with 11 bases in the middle. The V gene's germline CDR1 is SEHNR and CDR2 FQNEAQ (reference sequence). The CDR3 is CASSQEDGQETQYF. CDR3 nucleotides: TGTGCCAGCAGCCAAGAGGACGGCCAAGAGACCCAGTACTTC.

This clonotype has more than one count but fewer than ten. CDR3 amino acids: CASSFQSRDFDTQYF. The CDR3 DNA reads TGTGCCAGCAGTTTTCAGTCCCGGGACTTCGATACGCAGTATTTT. The chain joins TRBV12-3 or TRBV12-4 to TRBJ2-3, with a tentative D call TRBD2 (6 bases). Trimming removed 3 bases from V and 6 bases from J, with 16 bases in between. This CDR3 region has 15 residues.

This clonotype was detected only a few times. The rearrangement uses TRBV4-3 and TRBJ1-1; no clear D gene. Germline V lookup: CDR1 LGHNA, CDR2 YSLEER. Between the trimmed V and J ends, which lost 0 bases and 6 bases, there was a span of 11 bases. The CDR3 runs to 14 residues. DNA for the CDR3: TGCGCCAGCAGCCAAGATCGGTTCGGTTCTGAAGCTTTCTTT. Translated, it gives CASSQDRFGSEAFF.